The 8 T cell receptor beta chains given below trace back to one sample, sequenced in a study of graft-versus-host responses after intestinal transplantation. No antigen is known for these receptors. TCRdb's table, derived via immunoSEQ multiplex PCR, lists solely in-frame clones and lacks some. The table includes about 85,000 clones, roughly 85% detected once. The source was unstimulated CD4+ T cells sorted from spleen or lymph node cells, collected before intestinal transplant. These receptors were obtained from a human donor who received an intestinal transplant.

The J gene is TRBJ1-4, the V gene TRBV18, with D unclear. V was clipped by 6 bases and J by 1 base, with 9 bases between them. Germline V gives CDR1 KGHSH, CDR2 LQKENI. There are 14 residues in the CDR3. The CDR3 DNA follows: TGTGCCAGCTCGAGGGTTGGAACTAATGAAAAACTGTTTTTT. Translated, it gives CASSRVGTNEKLFF.

The rearrangement uses TRBV2 and TRBJ1-2; 7 nucleotides match TRBD1. The CDR3 loop spans 12 amino acids. V was clipped by 7 bases and J by 8 bases; unmatched bases: 7. The V gene's germline CDR1 is SNHLY and CDR2 FYNNEI. CDR3 residues: CASTEDRAGYTF. CDR3 nucleotides: TGTGCCAGCACCGAAGACAGGGCCGGCTACACCTTC.

This clone turned up a few times. The chain joins TRBV2 to TRBJ1-1, with D possibly TRBD1 on 5 matching bases. The V gene lost 2 bases and the J gene lost 0 bases, with 7 bases spanning the gap. Per the germline V gene, CDR1 is SNHLY and CDR2 is FYNNEI. This CDR3 contains 14 residues. This CDR3 reads CASSERTLNTEAFF. In DNA form, the CDR3 reads TGTGCCAGCAGTGAAAGGACATTGAACACTGAAGCTTTCTTT.

V is TRBV28 and J is TRBJ2-1, with unresolved D. Trimming removed 6 bases at V and 8 bases at J, with 20 bases between. The CDR3 runs 15 residues. The germline gives CDR1 MDHEN, CDR2 SYDVKM. The CDR3 protein is CASRSLVGGLDEQFF. CDR3 DNA sequence: TGTGCCAGCAGGTCATTAGTCGGTGGTCTCGATGAGCAGTTCTTC. Based on the CDR3 plus reference TRBV28 and TRBJ2-1, the full variable domain is DVKVTQSSRYLVKRTGEKVFLECVQDMDHENMFWYRQDPGLGLRLIYFSYDVKMKEKGDIPEGYSVSREKKERFSLILESASTNQTSMYLCASRSLVGGLDEQFFGPGTRLTVL.

The table lists this clone with a few counts. The V gene is TRBV28, the J gene TRBJ1-2; D is ambiguous. Germline V gives CDR1 MDHEN, CDR2 SYDVKM. CDR3 length: 12 residues. Trimming cost V 2 bases and J 7 bases, with 8 bases left between them. The CDR3 loop reads CASSLRGAGYTF. The CDR3 region has the DNA TGTGCCAGCAGTTTACGGGGAGCTGGCTACACCTTC.

The chain joins TRBV27 to TRBJ2-7, with TRBD1 identical over 10 bases. Per germline, CDR1 MNHEY and CDR2 SMNVEV (reference sequence). With V trimmed by 6 bases and J by 0 bases, 14 bases remained unmatched. The CDR3 runs 18 residues. CDR3 coding DNA: TGTGCCAGCAGCCACTCTGACAGGGGGCGGCAACTCTCCTACGAGCAGTACTTC. It specifies CASSHSDRGRQLSYEQYF.

The V and J genes are TRBV5-1 and TRBJ2-5, with 13 bases matching TRBD2. The germline V gene has CDR1 SGHRS and CDR2 YFSETQ. The CDR3 loop spans 14 amino acids. The ends lost 7 bases at V and 3 bases at J; junction bases unmatched: 3. DNA of the CDR3: TGCGCCAGCGGGGGGACTAGCGGGAAAGAGACCCAGTACTTC. Its translation is CASGGTSGKETQYF.

As DNA, the CDR3 is TGCGCCAGCGGACGACTAGCGGGGTACGGGGAGCTGTTTTTT. Translation: CASGRLAGYGELFF. The chain has TRBV4-1 and TRBJ2-2; 11 bases match TRBD2. J gave up 7 bases and V 8 bases, and 6 bases lay outside the gene matches. The CDR3 extends over 14 amino acids. Germline V gene sequence: CDR1 MGHRA, CDR2 YSYEKL.